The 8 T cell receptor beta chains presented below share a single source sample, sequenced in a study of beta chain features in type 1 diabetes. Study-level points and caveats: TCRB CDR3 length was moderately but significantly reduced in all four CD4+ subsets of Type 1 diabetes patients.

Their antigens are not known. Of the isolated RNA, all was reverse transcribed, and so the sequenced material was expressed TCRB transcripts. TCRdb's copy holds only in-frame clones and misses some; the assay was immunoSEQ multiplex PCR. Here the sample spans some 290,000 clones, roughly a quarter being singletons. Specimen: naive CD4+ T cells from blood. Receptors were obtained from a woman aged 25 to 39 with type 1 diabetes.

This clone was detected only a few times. The chain's CDR3 is CASSLGLAGNNEQFF. The CDR3 region has the DNA TGTGCCAGCAGCTTAGGGTTAGCGGGAAACAATGAGCAGTTCTTC. J is TRBJ2-1 and V is TRBV11-3; TRBD2 matches at 8 bases. The V segment lost 1 base and the J segment 5 bases; nucleotides outside the gene matches: 4. The CDR3 covers 15 residues. Germline V gene data show CDR1 as SGHNT and CDR2 as YENEEA.

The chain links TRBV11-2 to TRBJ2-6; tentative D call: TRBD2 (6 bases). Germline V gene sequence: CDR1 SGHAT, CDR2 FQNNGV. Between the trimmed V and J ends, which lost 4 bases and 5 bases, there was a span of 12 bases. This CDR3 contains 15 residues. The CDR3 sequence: CASSSHGGRANVLTF. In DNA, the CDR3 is TGTGCCAGCAGCTCGCACGGGGGTCGGGCCAACGTCCTGACTTTC.

The CDR3 DNA is TGCGCCAGCAGCGACCCGGGACTATCCAATGAGCAGTTCTTC. Translation: CASSDPGLSNEQFF. The chain carries TRBV5-1 and TRBJ2-1; 7 nucleotides agree with TRBD2. CDR3 length equals 14 residues. V lost 4 bases and J lost 6; bases outside the gene matches: 7. Germline V gives CDR1 SGHRS, CDR2 YFSETQ.

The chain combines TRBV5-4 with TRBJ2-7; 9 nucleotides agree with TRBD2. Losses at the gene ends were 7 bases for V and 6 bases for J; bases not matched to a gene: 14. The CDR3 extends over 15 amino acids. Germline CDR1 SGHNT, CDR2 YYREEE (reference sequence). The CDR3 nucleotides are TGTGCCAGCGCCATGGGAGCTAGCGGGATTAGCGAGCAGTACTTC. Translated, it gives CASAMGASGISEQYF.

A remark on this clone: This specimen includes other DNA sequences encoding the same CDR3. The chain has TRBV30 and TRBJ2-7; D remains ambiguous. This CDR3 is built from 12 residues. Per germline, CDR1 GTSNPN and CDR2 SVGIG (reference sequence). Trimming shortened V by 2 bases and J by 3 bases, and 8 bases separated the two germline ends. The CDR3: CAWSLTGYEQYF. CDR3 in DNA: TGTGCCTGGAGTCTTACGGGCTACGAGCAGTACTTC.

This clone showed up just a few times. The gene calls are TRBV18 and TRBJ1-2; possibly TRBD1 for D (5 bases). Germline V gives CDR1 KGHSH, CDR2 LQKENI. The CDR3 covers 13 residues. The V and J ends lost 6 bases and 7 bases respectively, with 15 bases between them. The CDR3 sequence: CASSPGERRGYTF. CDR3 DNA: TGTGCCAGCTCCCCGGGGGAGCGCCGTGGCTACACCTTC.

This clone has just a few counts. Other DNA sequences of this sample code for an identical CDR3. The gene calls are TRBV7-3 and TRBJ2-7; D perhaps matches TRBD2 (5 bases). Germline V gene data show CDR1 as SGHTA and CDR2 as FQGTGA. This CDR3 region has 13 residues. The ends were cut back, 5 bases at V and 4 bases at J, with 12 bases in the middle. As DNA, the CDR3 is TGTGCCAGCAGCCCATCCGGCGGGTACGAGCAGTACTTC. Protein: CASSPSGGYEQYF.

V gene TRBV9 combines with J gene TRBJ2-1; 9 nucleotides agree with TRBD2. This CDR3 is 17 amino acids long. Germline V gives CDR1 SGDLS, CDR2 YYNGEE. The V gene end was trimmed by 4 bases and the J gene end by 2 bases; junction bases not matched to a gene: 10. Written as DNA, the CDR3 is TGTGCCAGCAGCCCGGGAGTAGCGGGAGACGCCTACAATGAGCAGTTCTTC. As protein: CASSPGVAGDAYNEQFF.